This T cell receptor (beta chain) appears in the sequencing data of a study of T cell repertoires in cytomegalovirus infection. The CDR3 spans 15 residues. Between the trimmed V and J ends, which lost 2 bases and 3 bases, there was a span of 14 bases. The germline V gene encodes CDR1 MGHRA and CDR2 YSYEKL. TCRdb re-called the reads with MiXCR, one entry per CDR3 protein. The sample has 170,000 or so distinct CDR3 sequences, roughly a sixth seen once. Sequencing used CD8+ T cells from PBMCs. The source of this sequence is a human donor in good health (CMV status not recorded). Some clones in this sample may be carry-over from other donors' samples. The V gene is TRBV4-1, the J gene TRBJ2-7; D is uncertain. CDR3 DNA sequence: TGCGCCAGCAGCCAACGAAGGAGCGCAGTCTACGAGCAGTACTTC. Its translation: CASSQRRSAVYEQYF.